This TCR beta chain was documented in a study of cytomegalovirus exposure and HLA in healthy donors. Whole-study findings and limits: As immune exposure information, only CMV serostatus was available.

PCR was performed using 60 Vbeta and 13 Jbeta primers. Measured with immunoSEQ multiplex PCR; TCRdb has only the in-frame clones, and not every one. Here the sample spans about 70,000 clones, roughly 81% being singletons. This clone was counted between two and nine times. The antigen remains undetermined. V dropped 4 bases and J dropped 4; count of bases not matched to a gene: 12. This CDR3 region has 16 residues. The germline gives CDR1 SGHRS, CDR2 YFSETQ. Sequenced: PBMCs. This rearrangement joins TRBV5-1 to TRBJ1-1; 8 nucleotides line up with TRBD1. The sequence was collected from a human donor in good health. The CDR3 DNA reads as TGCGCCAGCAGCCCCCGGCAGGGGGCGATCGGCACTGAAGCTTTCTTT. Amino acids: CASSPRQGAIGTEAFF.